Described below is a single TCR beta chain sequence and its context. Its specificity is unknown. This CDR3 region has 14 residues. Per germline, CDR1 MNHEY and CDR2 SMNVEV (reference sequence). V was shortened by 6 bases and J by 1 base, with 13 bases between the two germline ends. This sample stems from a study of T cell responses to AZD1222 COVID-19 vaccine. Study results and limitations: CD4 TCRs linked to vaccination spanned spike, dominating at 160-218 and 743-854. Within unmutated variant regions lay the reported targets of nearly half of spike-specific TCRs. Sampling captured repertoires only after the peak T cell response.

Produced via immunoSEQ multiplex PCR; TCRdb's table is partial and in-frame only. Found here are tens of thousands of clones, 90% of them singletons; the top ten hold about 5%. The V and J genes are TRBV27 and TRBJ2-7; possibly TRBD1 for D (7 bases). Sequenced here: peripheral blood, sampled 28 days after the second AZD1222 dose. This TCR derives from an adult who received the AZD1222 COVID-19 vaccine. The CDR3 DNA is TGTGCCAGCAGAGGGGCAGGGGGGTCCTACGAGCAGTACTTC. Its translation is CASRGAGGSYEQYF.